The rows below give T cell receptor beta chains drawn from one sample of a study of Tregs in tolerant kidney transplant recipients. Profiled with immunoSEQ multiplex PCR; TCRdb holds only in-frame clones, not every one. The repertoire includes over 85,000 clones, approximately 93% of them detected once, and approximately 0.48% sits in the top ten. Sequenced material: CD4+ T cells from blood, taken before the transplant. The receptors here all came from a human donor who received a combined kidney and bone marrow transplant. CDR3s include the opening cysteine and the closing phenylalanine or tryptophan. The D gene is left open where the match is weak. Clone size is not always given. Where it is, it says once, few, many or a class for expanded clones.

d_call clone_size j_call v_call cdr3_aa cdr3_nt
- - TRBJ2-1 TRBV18 CASSPWDTSSYNEQFF TGTGCCAGCTCACCCTGGGACACCAGCTCCTACAATGAGCAGTTCTTC
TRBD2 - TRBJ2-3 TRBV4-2 CASSQDIAGAQDTQYF TGTGCCAGCAGCCAAGATATAGCGGGGGCCCAAGATACGCAGTATTTT
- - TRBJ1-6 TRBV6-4 CASSDPPAGRFSPLHF TGTGCCAGCAGTGACCCCCCCGCAGGAAGATTTTCACCCCTCCACTTT
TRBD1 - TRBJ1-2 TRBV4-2 CASSPQGANYGYTF TGTGCCAGCAGTCCACAGGGGGCTAACTATGGCTACACCTTC
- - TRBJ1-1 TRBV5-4 CASSSGLGGTEAFF TGTGCCAGCAGTTCAGGGTTGGGGGGCACTGAAGCTTTCTTT
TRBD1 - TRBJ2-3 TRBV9 CASSVGTGGRADTQYF TGTGCCAGCAGCGTAGGGACAGGGGGTAGAGCAGATACGCAGTATTTT
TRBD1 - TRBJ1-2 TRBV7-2 CASSLNRQGTSNYGYTF TGTGCCAGCAGCTTAAATAGACAGGGGACCTCTAACTATGGCTACACCTTC
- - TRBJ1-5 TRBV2 CASSRQMFNQPQHF TGTGCCAGCAGCAGACAGATGTTCAATCAGCCCCAGCATTTT
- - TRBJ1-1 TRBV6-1 CASSARGNTEAFF TGTGCCAGCAGTGCCCGGGGGAACACTGAAGCTTTCTTT
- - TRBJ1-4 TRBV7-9 CASSLNRGRVEKLFF TGTGCCAGCAGCTTAAATCGGGGGAGGGTTGAAAAACTGTTTTTT
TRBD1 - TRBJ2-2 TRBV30 CAYRQGWKLFF TGTGCCTACCGACAGGGGTGGAAGCTGTTTTTT
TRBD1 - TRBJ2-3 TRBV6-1 CASSALRTGSNTQYF TGTGCCAGCAGCGCACTTAGGACAGGGTCAAATACGCAGTATTTT
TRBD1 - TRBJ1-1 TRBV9 CASSVLGQGWTEAFF TGTGCCAGCAGCGTCTTAGGACAGGGTTGGACTGAAGCTTTCTTT
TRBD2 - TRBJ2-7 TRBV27 CASCTLAVPYEQYF TGTGCCAGCTGCACCCTAGCGGTACCCTACGAGCAGTACTTC
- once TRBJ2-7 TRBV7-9 CASSPIHRAYEQYF TGTGCCAGCAGCCCTATCCATCGCGCGTACGAGCAGTACTTC
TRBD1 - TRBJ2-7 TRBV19 CASSPHRQGGSYEQYF TGTGCCAGTAGTCCCCATCGACAGGGGGGATCCTACGAGCAGTACTTC
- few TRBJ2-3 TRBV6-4 CASSIDRGDTQYF TGTGCCAGCAGTATTGACCGGGGGGATACGCAGTATTTT
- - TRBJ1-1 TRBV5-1 CASSFDGVNTEAFF TGCGCCAGCAGCTTTGACGGAGTGAACACTGAAGCTTTCTTT
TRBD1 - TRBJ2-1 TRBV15 CATSRVGQVPYNEQFF TGTGCCACCAGCAGAGTTGGACAGGTTCCTTACAATGAGCAGTTCTTC
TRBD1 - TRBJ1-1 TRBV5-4 CASSSPGQGNTEAFF TGTGCCAGCAGCTCGCCGGGACAGGGGAACACTGAAGCTTTCTTT
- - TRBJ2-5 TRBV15 CATSIWGVRETQYF TGTGCCACCAGCATTTGGGGCGTACGGGAGACCCAGTACTTC
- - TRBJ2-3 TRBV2 CASSTSDTQYF TGTGCCAGCAGCACTAGCGATACGCAGTATTTT
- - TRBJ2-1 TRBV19 CASSIVVSRPTLVQRRDREQFF TGTGCCAGTAGTATAGTTGTATCCCGACCTACTCTGGTCCAGCGCAGGGATAGAGAGCAGTTCTTC
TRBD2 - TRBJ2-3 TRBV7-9 CASSATSGRTTDTQYF TGTGCCAGCAGCGCGACTAGCGGGAGGACCACAGATACGCAGTATTTT
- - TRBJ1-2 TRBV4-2 CASSQEGRGSLGYTF TGTGCCAGTAGCCAAGAGGGCAGGGGTTCTCTTGGCTACACCTTC
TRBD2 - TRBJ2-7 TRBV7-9 CASSSSGPHHEQYF TGTGCCAGCAGCTCTAGCGGGCCTCACCACGAGCAGTACTTC
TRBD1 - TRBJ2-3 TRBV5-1 CASSLSDRGTDTQYF TGCGCCAGCAGCTTAAGTGACAGGGGCACAGATACGCAGTATTTT
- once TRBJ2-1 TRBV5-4 CASSLSNFYNEQFF TGTGCCAGCAGCTTGTCAAATTTCTACAATGAGCAGTTCTTC
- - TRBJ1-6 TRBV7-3 CASSVGHPNSPLHF TGTGCCAGCAGCGTGGGACACCCCAATTCACCCCTCCACTTT
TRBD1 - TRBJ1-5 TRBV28 CASRLQGARGNQPQHF TGTGCCAGCAGACTGCAGGGGGCAAGGGGCAATCAGCCCCAGCATTTT
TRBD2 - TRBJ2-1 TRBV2 CASSGRTSVYNEQFF TGTGCCAGCAGTGGGCGGACTAGCGTATACAATGAGCAGTTCTTC
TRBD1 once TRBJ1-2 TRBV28 CASSLLQGNNYGYTF TGTGCCAGCAGTTTACTACAGGGGAATAACTATGGCTACACCTTC
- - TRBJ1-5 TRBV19 CASSANEGREDQPQHF TGTGCCAGTAGTGCCAACGAGGGTCGGGAGGATCAGCCCCAGCATTTT
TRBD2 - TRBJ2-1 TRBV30 CAWSVGEREGRRYNEQFF TGTGCCTGGAGTGTAGGGGAGCGGGAGGGCCGGCGATACAATGAGCAGTTCTTC